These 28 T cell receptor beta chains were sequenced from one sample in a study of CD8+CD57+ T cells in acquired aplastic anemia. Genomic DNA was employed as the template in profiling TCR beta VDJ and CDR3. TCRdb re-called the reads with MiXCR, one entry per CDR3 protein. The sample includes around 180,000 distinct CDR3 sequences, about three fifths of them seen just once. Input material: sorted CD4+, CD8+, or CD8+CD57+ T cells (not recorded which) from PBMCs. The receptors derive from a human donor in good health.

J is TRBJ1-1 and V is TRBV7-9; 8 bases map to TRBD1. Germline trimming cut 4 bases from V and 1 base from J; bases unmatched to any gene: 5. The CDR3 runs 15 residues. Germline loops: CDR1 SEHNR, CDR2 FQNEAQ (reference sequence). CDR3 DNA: TGTGCCAGCAGCTCACGGGACAGGAAGAACACTGAAGCTTTCTTT. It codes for CASSSRDRKNTEAFF. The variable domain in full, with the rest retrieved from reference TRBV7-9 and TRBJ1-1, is DTGVSQNPRHKITKRGQNVTFRCDPISEHNRLYWYRQTLGQGPEFLTYFQNEAQLEKSRLLSDRFSAERPKGSFSTLEIQRTEQGDSAMYLCASSSRDRKNTEAFFGQGTRLTVV.

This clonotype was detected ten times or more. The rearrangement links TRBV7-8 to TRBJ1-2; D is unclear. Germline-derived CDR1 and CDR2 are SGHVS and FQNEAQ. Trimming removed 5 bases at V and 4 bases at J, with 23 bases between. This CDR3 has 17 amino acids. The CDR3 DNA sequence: TGTGCCAGCAGCCCCCGACCGGGAAGCGGATCCTTCTATGGCTACACCTTC. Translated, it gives CASSPRPGSGSFYGYTF.

CDR3 protein: CASTHTYEQYF. The CDR3 nucleotides are TGTGCCAGCACTCATACCTACGAGCAGTACTTC. The rearrangement joins TRBV2 to TRBJ2-7; no firm D call. V was trimmed by 7 bases and J by 2 bases, leaving 6 bases between them. The germline gives CDR1 SNHLY, CDR2 FYNNEI. The length of the CDR3 is 11 residues.

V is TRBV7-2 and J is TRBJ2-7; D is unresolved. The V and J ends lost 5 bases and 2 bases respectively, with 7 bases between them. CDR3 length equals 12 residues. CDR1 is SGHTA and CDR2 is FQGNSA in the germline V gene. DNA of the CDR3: TGTGCCAGCAGCCCCGACCCCTACGAGCAGTACTTC. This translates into CASSPDPYEQYF.

Written as DNA, the CDR3 is TGTGCCACCAGTGACTCCCGCGGGTCCCTCAATCAGCCCCAGCATTTT. Encoded protein: CATSDSRGSLNQPQHF. The chain combines TRBV24-1 with TRBJ1-5; no definite D call. V was trimmed by 4 bases and J by 3 bases, leaving 15 bases between them. There are 16 residues in the CDR3. Per germline, CDR1 KGHDR and CDR2 SFDVKD.

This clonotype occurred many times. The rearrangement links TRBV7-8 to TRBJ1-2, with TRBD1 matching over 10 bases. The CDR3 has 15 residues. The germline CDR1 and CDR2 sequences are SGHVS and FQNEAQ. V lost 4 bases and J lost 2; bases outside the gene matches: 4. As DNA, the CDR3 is TGTGCCAGCAGCTCGCGACAGGGGGCCAACTATGGCTACACCTTC. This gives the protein CASSSRQGANYGYTF.

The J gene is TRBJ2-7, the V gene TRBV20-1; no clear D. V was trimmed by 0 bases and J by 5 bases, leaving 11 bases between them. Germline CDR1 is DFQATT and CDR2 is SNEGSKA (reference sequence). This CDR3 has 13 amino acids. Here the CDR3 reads CSARDRQDHEQYF. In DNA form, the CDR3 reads TGCAGTGCTAGAGATCGTCAGGACCACGAGCAGTACTTC.

The CDR3 protein is CSGSQGSQETQYF. CDR3 coding DNA: TGCAGTGGGTCACAGGGGTCCCAAGAGACCCAGTACTTC. The chain employs TRBV20-1 and TRBJ2-5, with TRBD1 matching 7 bases. CDR3 length equals 13 residues. The germline V gene encodes CDR1 DFQATT and CDR2 SNEGSKA (reference sequence). With V trimmed by 7 bases and J by 1 base, 6 bases remained unmatched.

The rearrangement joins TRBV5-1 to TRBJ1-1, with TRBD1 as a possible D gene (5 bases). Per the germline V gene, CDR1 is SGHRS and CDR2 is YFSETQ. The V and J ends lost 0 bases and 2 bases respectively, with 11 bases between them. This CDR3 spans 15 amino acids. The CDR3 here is CASSLEGRANTEAFF. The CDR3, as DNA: TGCGCCAGCAGCTTGGAGGGCAGGGCAAACACTGAAGCTTTCTTT.

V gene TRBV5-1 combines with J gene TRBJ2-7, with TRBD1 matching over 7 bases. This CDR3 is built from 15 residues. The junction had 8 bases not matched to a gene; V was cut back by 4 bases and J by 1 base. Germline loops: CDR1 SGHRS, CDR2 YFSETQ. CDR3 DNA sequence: TGCGCCAGCAGCCCACACCTGGGACAGTCCTACGAGCAGTACTTC. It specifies CASSPHLGQSYEQYF.

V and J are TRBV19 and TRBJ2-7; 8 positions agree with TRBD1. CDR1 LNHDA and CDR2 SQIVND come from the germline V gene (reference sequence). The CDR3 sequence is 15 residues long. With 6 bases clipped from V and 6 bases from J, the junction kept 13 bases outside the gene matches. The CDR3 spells CASSTLGQAFVEQYF. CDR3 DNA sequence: TGTGCCAGTAGCACTCTGGGACAGGCTTTCGTCGAGCAGTACTTC.

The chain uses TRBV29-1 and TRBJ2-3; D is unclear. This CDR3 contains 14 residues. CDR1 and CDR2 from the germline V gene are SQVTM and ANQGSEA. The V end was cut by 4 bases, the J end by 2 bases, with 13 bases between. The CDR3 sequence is CSVGLWTHTDTQYF. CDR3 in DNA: TGCAGCGTTGGCCTGTGGACCCACACAGATACGCAGTATTTT.

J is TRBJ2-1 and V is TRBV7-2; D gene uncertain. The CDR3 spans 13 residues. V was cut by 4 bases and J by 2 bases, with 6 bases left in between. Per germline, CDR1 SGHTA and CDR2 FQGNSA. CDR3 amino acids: CASSSDTYNEQFF. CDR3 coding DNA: TGTGCCAGCAGCTCGGATACCTACAATGAGCAGTTCTTC.

The DNA for the CDR3 is TGTGCCAGCAGCCGCGACGTTGGGGAGCAGTTCTTC. Its protein is CASSRDVGEQFF. The genes are TRBV7-2 and TRBJ2-1; D ambiguous. This CDR3 spans 12 amino acids. CDR1 is SGHTA and CDR2 is FQGNSA in the germline V gene. Deletions cut 5 bases from V and 10 bases from J, with 12 bases between.

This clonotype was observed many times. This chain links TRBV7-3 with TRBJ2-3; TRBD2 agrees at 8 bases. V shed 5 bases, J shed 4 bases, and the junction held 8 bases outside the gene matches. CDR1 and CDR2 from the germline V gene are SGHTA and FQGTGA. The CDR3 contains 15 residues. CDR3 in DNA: TGTGCCAGCAGCCCGCACGGGAGGGCCGCAGATACGCAGTATTTT. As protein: CASSPHGRAADTQYF.

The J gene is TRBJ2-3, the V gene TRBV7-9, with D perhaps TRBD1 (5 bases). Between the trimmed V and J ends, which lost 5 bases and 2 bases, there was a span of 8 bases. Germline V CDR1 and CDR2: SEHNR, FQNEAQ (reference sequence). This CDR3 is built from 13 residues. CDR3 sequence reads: CASSRQITDTQYF. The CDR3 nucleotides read TGTGCCAGCAGCCGACAGATCACAGATACGCAGTATTTT.

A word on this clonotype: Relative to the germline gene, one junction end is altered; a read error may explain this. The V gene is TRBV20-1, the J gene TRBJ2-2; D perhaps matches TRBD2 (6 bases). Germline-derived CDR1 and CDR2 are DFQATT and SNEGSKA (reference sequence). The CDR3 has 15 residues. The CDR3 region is CSASRDSANTGELFF. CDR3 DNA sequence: TGCAGTGCTAGTAGGGACTCGGCGAACACTGGGGAGCTGTTTTTT.

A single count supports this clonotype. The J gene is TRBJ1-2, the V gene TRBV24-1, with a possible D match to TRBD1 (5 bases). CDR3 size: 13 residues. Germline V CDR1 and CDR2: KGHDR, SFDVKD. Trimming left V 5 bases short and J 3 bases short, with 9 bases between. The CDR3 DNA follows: TGTGCCACCAGTGCGAAGGGACACTATGGCTACACCTTC. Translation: CATSAKGHYGYTF.

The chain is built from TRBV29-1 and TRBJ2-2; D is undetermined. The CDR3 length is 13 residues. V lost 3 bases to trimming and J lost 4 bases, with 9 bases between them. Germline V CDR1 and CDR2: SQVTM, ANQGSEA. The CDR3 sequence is CSVDSHFTGELFF. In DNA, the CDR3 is TGCAGCGTTGATAGCCATTTCACCGGGGAGCTGTTTTTT.

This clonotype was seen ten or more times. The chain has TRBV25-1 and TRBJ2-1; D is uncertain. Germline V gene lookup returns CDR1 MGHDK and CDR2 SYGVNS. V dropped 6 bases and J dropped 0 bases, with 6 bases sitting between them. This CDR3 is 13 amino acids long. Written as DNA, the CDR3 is TGTGCCAGCAGGCAGAGCTCCTACAATGAGCAGTTCTTC. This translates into CASRQSSYNEQFF.

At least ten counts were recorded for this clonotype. The CDR3 protein is CASSPTGDGYTEAFF. CDR3 in DNA: TGTGCCAGCAGCCCTACAGGGGACGGGTACACTGAAGCTTTCTTT. The rearrangement uses TRBV7-9 and TRBJ1-1, with TRBD1 matching over 7 bases. With 5 bases clipped from V and 3 bases from J, the junction kept 9 bases outside the gene matches. The CDR3 covers 15 residues. Per germline, CDR1 SEHNR and CDR2 FQNEAQ (reference sequence).

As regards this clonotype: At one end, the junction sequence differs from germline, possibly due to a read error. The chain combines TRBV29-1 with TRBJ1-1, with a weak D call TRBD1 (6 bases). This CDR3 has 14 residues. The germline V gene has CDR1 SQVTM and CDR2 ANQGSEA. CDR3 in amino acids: CSVEWDNKNTEALF. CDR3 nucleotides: TGCAGCGTTGAATGGGACAACAAGAACACTGAAGCTCTCTTT.

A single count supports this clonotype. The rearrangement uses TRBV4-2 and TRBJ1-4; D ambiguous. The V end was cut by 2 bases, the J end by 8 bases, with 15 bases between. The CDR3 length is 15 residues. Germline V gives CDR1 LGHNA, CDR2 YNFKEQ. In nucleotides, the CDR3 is TGTGCCAGCAGCCAACGGCTAGGCGGGGAGGAAAAACTGTTTTTT. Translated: CASSQRLGGEEKLFF.

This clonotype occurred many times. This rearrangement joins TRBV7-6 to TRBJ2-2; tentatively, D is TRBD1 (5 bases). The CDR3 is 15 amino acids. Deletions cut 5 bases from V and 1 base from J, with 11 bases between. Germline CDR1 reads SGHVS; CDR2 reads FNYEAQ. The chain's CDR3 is CASSLTRVNTGELFF. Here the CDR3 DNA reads TGTGCCAGCAGCCTAACCAGGGTGAACACCGGGGAGCTGTTTTTT. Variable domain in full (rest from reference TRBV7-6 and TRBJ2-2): GAGVSQSPRYKVTKRGQDVALRCDPISGHVSLYWYRQALGQGPEFLTYFNYEAQQDKSGLPNDRFSAERPEGSISTLTIQRTEQRDSAMYRCASSLTRVNTGELFFGEGSRLTVL.

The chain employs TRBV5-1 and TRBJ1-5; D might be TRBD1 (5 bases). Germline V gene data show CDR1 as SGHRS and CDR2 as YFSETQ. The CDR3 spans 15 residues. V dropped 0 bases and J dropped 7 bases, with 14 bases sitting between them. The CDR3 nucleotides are TGCGCCAGCAGCTTGGCCGGGCAGGGAGGGCAGCCCCAGCATTTT. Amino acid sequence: CASSLAGQGGQPQHF.

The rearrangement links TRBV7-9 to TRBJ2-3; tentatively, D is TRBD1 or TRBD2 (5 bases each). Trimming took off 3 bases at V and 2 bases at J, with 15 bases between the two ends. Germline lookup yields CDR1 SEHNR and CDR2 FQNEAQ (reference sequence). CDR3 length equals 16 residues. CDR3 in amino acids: CASSLGQGPPTDTQYF. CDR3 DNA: TGTGCCAGCAGCTTGGGGCAGGGACCCCCCACAGATACGCAGTATTTT.

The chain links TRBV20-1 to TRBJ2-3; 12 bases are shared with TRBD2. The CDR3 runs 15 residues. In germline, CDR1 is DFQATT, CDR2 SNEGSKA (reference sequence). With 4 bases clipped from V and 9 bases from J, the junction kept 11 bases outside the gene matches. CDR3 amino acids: CSATFLAGGRETQYF. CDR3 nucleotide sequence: TGCAGTGCTACGTTCCTAGCGGGGGGGCGGGAGACGCAGTATTTT.

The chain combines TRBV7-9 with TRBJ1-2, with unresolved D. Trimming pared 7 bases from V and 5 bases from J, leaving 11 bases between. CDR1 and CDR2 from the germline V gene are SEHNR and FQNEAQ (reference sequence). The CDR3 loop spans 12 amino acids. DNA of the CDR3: TGTGCCAGCACCGACCGCGGGTATGGCTACACCTTC. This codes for CASTDRGYGYTF.